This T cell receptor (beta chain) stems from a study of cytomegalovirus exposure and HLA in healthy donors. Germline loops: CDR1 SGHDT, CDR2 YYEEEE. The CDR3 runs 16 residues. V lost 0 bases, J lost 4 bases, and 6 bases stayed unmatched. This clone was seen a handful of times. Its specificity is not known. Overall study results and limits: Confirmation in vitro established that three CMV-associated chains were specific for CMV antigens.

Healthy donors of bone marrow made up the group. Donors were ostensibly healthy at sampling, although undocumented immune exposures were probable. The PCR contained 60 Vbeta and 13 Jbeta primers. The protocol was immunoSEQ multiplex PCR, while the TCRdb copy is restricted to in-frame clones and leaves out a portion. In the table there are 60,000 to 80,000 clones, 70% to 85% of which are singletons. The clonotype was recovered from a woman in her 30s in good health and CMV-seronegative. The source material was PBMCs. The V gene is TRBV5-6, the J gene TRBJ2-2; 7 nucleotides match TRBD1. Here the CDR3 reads CASSLEETGPTGELFF. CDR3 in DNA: TGTGCCAGCAGCTTGGAAGAGACAGGGCCCACCGGGGAGCTGTTTTTT. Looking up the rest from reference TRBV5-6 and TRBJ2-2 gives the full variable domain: DAGVTQSPTHLIKTRGQQVTLRCSPKSGHDTVSWYQQALGQGPQFIFQYYEEEERQRGNFPDRFSGHQFPNYSSELNVNALLLGDSALYLCASSLEETGPTGELFFGEGSRLTVL.